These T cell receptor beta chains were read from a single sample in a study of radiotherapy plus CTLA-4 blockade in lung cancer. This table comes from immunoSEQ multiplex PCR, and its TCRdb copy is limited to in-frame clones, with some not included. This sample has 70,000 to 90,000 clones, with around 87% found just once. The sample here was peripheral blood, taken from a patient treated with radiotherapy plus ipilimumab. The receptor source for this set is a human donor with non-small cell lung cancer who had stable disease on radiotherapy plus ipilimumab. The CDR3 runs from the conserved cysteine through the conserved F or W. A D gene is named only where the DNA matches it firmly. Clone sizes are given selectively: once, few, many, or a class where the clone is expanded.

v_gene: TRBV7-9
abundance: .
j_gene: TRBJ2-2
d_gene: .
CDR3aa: CASSLEGNTGELFF
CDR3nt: TGTGCCAGCAGCTTGGAGGGGAACACCGGGGAGCTGTTTTTT

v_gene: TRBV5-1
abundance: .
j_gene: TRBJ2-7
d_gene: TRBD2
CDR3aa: CASSLGGLAVTYEQYF
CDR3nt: TGCGCCAGCAGCTTGGGGGGACTAGCGGTTACTTACGAGCAGTACTTC

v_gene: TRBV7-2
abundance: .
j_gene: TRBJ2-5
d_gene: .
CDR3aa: CASSLRRGGETQYF
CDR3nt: TGTGCCAGCAGCTTAAGGCGGGGTGGGGAGACCCAGTACTTC

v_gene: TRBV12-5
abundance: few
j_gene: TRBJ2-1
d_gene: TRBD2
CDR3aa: CASAQPGGGGNNEQFF
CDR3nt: TGTGCTAGTGCCCAACCGGGGGGCGGGGGGAACAATGAGCAGTTCTTC

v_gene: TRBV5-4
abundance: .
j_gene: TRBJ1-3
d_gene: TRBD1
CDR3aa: CASSFRDRGASGNTIYF
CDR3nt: TGTGCCAGCAGCTTCCGGGACAGGGGGGCGAGTGGAAACACCATATATTTT

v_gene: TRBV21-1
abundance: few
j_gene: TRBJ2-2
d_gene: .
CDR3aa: CASSKENTGELFF
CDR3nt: TGTGCCAGCAGCAAAGAGAACACCGGGGAGCTGTTTTTT

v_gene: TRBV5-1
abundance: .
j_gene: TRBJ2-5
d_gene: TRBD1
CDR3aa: CASSSRTGTLQETQYF
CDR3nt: TGCGCCAGCAGTTCCAGGACAGGGACCCTCCAAGAGACCCAGTACTTC

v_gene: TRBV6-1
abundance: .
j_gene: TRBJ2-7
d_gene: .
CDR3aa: CASSTRASAYEQYF
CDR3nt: TGTGCCAGCAGTACTCGGGCCAGTGCCTACGAGCAGTACTTC

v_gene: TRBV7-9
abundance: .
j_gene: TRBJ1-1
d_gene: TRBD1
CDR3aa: CASSSVDRGANTEAFF
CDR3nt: TGTGCCAGCAGCTCAGTCGACAGGGGCGCGAACACTGAAGCTTTCTTT

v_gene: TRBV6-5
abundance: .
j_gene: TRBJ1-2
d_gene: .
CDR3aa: CASSYSNLYGYTF
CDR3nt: TGTGCCAGCAGTTACTCGAATTTGTATGGCTACACCTTC

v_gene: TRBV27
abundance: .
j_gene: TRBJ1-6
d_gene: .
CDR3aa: CASSGGYRVGFGSPLHF
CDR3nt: TGTGCCAGCAGTGGGGGATATCGCGTAGGGTTCGGTTCACCCCTCCACTTT

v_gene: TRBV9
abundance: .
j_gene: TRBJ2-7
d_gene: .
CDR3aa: CASSVEQGHEQYF
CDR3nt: TGTGCCAGCAGCGTAGAGCAGGGCCACGAGCAGTACTTC

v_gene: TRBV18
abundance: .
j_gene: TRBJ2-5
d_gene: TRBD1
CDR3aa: CASSLGQKETQYF
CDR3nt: TGTGCCAGCTCACTGGGACAGAAAGAGACCCAGTACTTC

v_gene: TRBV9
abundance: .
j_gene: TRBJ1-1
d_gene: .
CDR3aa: CASSVKANTEAFF
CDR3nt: TGTGCCAGCAGCGTAAAAGCGAACACTGAAGCTTTCTTT

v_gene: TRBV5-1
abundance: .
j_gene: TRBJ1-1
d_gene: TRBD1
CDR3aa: CASNRGQSYTEAFF
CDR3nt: TGCGCCAGCAATAGGGGGCAATCATACACTGAAGCTTTCTTT

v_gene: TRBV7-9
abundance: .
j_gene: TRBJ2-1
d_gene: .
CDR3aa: CASRVTEDNEQFF
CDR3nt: TGTGCCAGCAGAGTCACAGAGGACAATGAGCAGTTCTTC

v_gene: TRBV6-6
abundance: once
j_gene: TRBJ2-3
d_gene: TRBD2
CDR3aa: CASSKAGGPTDTQYF
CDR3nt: TGTGCCAGCAGTAAAGCGGGGGGGCCAACAGATACGCAGTATTTT

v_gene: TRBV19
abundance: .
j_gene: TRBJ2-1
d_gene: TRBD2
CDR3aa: CASSQTSGGIYNEQFF
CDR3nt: TGTGCCAGTAGCCAGACTAGCGGGGGGATCTACAATGAGCAGTTCTTC

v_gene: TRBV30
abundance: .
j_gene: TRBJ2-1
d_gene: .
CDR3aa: CAGGALAYNEQFF
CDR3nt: TGTGCCGGGGGGGCCCTGGCCTACAATGAGCAGTTCTTC

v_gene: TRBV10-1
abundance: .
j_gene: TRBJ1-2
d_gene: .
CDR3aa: CASSDWVGGVAYGYTF
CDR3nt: TGCGCCAGCAGTGATTGGGTCGGGGGGGTGGCCTATGGCTACACCTTC

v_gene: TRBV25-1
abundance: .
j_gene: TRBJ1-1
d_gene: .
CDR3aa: CASSEPPPRTEAFF
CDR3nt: TGTGCCAGCAGTGAACCGCCGCCGAGGACTGAAGCTTTCTTT

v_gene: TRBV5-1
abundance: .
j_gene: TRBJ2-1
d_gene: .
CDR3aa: CASSLQADLYNEQFF
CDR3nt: TGCGCCAGCAGCTTACAAGCGGACTTATACAATGAGCAGTTCTTC

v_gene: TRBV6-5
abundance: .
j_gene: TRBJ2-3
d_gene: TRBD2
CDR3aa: CATRAGPSTDTQYF
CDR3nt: TGTGCCACACGAGCGGGGCCTAGCACAGATACGCAGTATTTT

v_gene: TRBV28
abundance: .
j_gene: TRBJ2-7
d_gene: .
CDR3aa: CASSPPPGGRGDEQYF
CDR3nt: TGTGCCAGCAGTCCCCCGCCCGGCGGACGGGGAGACGAGCAGTACTTC

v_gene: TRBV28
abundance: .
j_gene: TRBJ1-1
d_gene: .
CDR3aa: CASMQGWTEAFF
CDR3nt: TGTGCCAGCATGCAGGGATGGACTGAAGCTTTCTTT

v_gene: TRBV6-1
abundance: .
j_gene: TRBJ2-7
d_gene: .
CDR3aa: CASRIQGYEQYF
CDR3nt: TGTGCCAGCAGGATACAGGGCTACGAGCAGTACTTC

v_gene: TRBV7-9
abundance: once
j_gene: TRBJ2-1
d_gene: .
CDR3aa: CASPLSVTSYNEQFF
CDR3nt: TGTGCCAGCCCCCTTTCGGTTACCTCCTACAATGAGCAGTTCTTC

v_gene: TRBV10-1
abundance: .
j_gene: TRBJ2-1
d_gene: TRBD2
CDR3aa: CASSDPSGGGYNEQFF
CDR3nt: TGCGCCAGCAGTGACCCCAGCGGGGGGGGCTACAATGAGCAGTTCTTC

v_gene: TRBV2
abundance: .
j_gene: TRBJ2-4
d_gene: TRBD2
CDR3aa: CASTRGGRSKNIQYF
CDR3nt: TGTGCCAGCACACGGGGCGGGAGGTCCAAAAACATTCAGTACTTC

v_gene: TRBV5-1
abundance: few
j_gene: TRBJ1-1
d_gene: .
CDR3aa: CASSRREPARMNTEAFF
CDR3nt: TGCGCCAGCAGCCGGCGGGAACCAGCGAGGATGAACACTGAAGCTTTCTTT

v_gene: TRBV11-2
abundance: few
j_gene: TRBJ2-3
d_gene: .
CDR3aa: CASSLDGYGTDTQYF
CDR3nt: TGTGCCAGCAGCTTAGACGGTTATGGCACAGATACGCAGTATTTT

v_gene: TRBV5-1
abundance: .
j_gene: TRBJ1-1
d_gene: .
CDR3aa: CASSLTVSDTEAFF
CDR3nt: TGCGCCAGCAGTCTAACAGTCTCAGACACTGAAGCTTTCTTT

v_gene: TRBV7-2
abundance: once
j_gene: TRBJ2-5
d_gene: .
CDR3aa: CASSLYGGPQETQYF
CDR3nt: TGTGCCAGCAGCTTATACGGGGGGCCCCAAGAGACCCAGTACTTC

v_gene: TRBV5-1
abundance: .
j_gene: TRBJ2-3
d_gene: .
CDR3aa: CASSWGRVGTKNTDTQYF
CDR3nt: TGCGCCAGCAGCTGGGGCAGGGTCGGGACAAAAAACACAGATACGCAGTATTTT

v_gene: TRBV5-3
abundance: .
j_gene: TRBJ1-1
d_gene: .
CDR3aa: CARSLDRGQPNTEAFF
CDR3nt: TGTGCCAGAAGCTTGGATAGAGGACAGCCAAACACTGAAGCTTTCTTT

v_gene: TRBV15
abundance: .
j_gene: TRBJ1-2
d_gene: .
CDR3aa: CATSRVPGNGYTF
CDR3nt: TGTGCCACCAGCAGAGTCCCAGGGAATGGCTACACCTTC

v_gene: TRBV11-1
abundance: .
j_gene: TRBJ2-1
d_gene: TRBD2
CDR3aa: CASKRSGRGNNEQFF
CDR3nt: TGTGCCAGCAAACGTAGCGGGAGAGGGAACAATGAGCAGTTCTTC

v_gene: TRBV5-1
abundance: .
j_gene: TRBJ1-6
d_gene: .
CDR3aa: CPIGTESSYNSPLHF
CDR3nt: TGCCCCATAGGCACCGAAAGCTCCTATAATTCACCCCTCCACTTT

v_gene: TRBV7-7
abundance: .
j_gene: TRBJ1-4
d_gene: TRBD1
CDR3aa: CASSSNRGSNEKLFF
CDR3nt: TGTGCCAGCAGCTCGAACAGGGGGTCTAATGAAAAACTGTTTTTT

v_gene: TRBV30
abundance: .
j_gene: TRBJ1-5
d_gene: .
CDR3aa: CAWSVLRVGQPQHF
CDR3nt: TGTGCCTGGAGTGTACTCAGGGTAGGTCAGCCCCAGCATTTT

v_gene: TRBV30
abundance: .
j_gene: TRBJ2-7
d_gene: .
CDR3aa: CAWSVRGRSVNEQYF
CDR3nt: TGTGCCTGGAGTGTACGCGGCAGGTCGGTCAACGAGCAGTACTTC

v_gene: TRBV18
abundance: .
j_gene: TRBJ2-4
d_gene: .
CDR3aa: CASSWAQVDIQYF
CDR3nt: TGTGCCAGCTCCTGGGCCCAGGTGGACATTCAGTACTTC

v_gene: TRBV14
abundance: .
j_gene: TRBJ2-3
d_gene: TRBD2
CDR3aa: CASSPRLAGVTDTQYF
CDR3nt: TGTGCCAGCAGCCCTCGGCTAGCGGGAGTTACAGATACGCAGTATTTT

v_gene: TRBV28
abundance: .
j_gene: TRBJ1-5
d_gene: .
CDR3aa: CASTKAVQQSQPQHF
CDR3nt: TGTGCCAGCACCAAAGCGGTCCAACAGAGCCAGCCCCAGCATTTT

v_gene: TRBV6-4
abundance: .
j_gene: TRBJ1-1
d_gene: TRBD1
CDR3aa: CASREDRGLNTEAFF
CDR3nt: TGTGCCAGCAGAGAGGACAGGGGGTTGAACACTGAAGCTTTCTTT

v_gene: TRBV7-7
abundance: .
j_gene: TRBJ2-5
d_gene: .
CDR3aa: CASSLAEGTGKTQYF
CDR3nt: TGTGCTAGCAGCTTAGCGGAGGGAACAGGAAAGACCCAGTACTTC

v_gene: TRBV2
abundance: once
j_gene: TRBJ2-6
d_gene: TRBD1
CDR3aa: CARGTGGGSGANVLTF
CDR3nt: TGTGCCAGGGGGACAGGGGGTGGGTCTGGGGCCAACGTCCTGACTTTC

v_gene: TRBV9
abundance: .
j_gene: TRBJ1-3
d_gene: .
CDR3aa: CASSVATGRTGNTIYF
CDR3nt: TGTGCCAGCAGCGTAGCCACAGGGCGGACTGGAAACACCATATATTTT

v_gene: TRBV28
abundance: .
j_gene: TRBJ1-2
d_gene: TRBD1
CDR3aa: CASSSSGTGAIEDF
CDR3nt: TGTGCCAGCAGTTCCTCCGGGACAGGCGCCATTGAGGACTTC

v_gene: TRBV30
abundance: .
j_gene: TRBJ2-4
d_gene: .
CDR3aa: CAWSVRSGGDIQYF
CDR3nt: TGTGCCTGGAGTGTACGATCCGGCGGTGACATTCAGTACTTC

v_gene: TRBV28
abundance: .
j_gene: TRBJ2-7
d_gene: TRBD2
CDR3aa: CASSSASGRMYVEQYF
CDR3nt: TGTGCCAGCAGTTCTGCTAGCGGGAGGATGTACGTGGAGCAGTACTTC

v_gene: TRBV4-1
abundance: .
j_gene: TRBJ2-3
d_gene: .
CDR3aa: CASSQGSGFDTDTQYF
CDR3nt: TGCGCCAGCAGCCAAGGGTCCGGATTCGACACAGATACGCAGTATTTT